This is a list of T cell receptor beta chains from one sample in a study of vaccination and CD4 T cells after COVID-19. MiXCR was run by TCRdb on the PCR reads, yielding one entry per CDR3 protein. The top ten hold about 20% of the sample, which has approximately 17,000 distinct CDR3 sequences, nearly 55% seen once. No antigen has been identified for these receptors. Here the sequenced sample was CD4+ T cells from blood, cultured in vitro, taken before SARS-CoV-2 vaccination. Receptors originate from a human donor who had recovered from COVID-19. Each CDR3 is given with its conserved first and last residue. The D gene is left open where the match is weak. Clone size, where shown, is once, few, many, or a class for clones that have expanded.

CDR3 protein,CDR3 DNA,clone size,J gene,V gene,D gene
CASSSSGATGEQYF,TGTGCCAGCAGCTCCTCCGGGGCCACGGGGGAGCAGTACTTC,NA,TRBJ2-7,TRBV7-3,NA
CASSTAYEQYF,TGTGCCAGCAGTACGGCCTACGAGCAGTACTTC,few,TRBJ2-7,TRBV6-2/TRBV6-3,NA
CASSPPSTGGTYF,TGTGCCAGCAGTCCTCCCTCGACAGGGGGGACGTACTTC,NA,TRBJ2-7,TRBV6-1,TRBD1
CSARDFLAGGTSTDTQYF,TGCAGTGCTAGAGATTTTCTAGCGGGAGGGACTAGCACAGATACGCAGTATTTT,few,TRBJ2-3,TRBV20-1,TRBD2
CSAKRDWNEQFF,TGCAGTGCGAAGCGGGATTGGAATGAGCAGTTCTTC,once,TRBJ2-1,TRBV20-1,TRBD2
CSAHGPGTDTQYF,TGCAGTGCCCACGGACCCGGCACAGATACGCAGTATTTT,few,TRBJ2-3,TRBV20-1,NA
CSARDFGNQPQHF,TGCAGTGCTAGGGATTTTGGCAATCAGCCCCAGCATTTT,few,TRBJ1-5,TRBV20-1,NA
CAISESLAGGPGMNEQFF,TGTGCCATCAGTGAGTCTCTAGCGGGAGGCCCCGGTATGAATGAGCAGTTCTTC,NA,TRBJ2-1,TRBV10-3,TRBD2
CASSLGGAKTEAFF,TGTGCCAGCAGTTTAGGGGGGGCGAAAACTGAAGCTTTCTTT,NA,TRBJ1-1,TRBV28,NA
CSARDRQGGQETQYF,TGCAGTGCTAGAGATCGGCAGGGAGGCCAAGAGACCCAGTACTTC,few,TRBJ2-5,TRBV20-1,NA